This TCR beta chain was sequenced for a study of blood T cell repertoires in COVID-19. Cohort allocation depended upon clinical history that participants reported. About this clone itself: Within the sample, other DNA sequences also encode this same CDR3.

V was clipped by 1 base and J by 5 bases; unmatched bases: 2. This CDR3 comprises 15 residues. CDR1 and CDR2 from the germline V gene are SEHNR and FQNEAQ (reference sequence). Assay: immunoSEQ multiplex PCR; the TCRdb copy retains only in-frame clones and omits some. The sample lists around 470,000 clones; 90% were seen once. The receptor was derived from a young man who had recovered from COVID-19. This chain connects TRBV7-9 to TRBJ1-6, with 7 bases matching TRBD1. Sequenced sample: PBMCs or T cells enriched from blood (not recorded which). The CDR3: CASSLGDSNNSPLHF. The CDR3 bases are TGTGCCAGCAGCTTAGGGGACAGTAATAATTCACCCCTCCACTTT.